This TCR beta chain was captured by sequencing in a study of post-analysis software for immune sequencing data. About the research overall: Disease trajectories encompassed relapsing-remitting, secondary progressive and progressive-relapsing multiple sclerosis.

Prepared TCR beta cDNA libraries contained unique molecular identifiers. About 500,000 cDNA molecules were obtained from around 0.96 to 9.9 million T cells. TCRdb passed the PCR reads through MiXCR, listing each CDR3 protein once. In the table there are roughly 400,000 distinct CDR3 sequences, approximately 42% of which are singletons. Study-level findings and limits: Patients showed TRBV5-6, TRBV5-1 and TRBV20-1 among roughly 5 TRBV segments more frequent than in controls. Compared against controls, patients with multiple sclerosis displayed significantly lower normalized Chao1 diversity.

This CDR3 comprises 17 residues. V was cut by 0 bases and J by 2 bases, with 16 bases left in between. Per germline, CDR1 LNHNV and CDR2 YYDKDF (reference sequence). A word on this clonotype: The antigen is not known.

Sequenced input: blood. The rearrangement links TRBV15 to TRBJ1-2; D gene ambiguous. The receptor comes from a girl aged 2 to 10 with multiple sclerosis. The CDR3 nucleotides read TGTGCCACCAGCAGAGATTCTGCAGTCAGCGAGAACTATGGCTACACCTTC. Protein sequence: CATSRDSAVSENYGYTF.